Presented here are 27 T cell receptor beta chains from one specimen sequenced in a study of cytomegalovirus exposure and HLA in healthy donors. PCR was performed using 60 Vbeta and 13 Jbeta primers. Method: immunoSEQ multiplex PCR; TCRdb's copy keeps in-frame clones and lacks some. The sample holds about 90,000 clones; roughly two thirds are singletons and the top ten take more than 13%. The sample comprised PBMCs. The receptors here all came from a woman in her fifties or sixties in good health and CMV-seropositive.

The chain has TRBV29-1 and TRBJ1-4; D call uncertain. V lost 4 bases and J 5 bases, leaving 17 bases between the germline ends. Germline CDR1 and CDR2: SQVTM and ANQGSEA. The CDR3 is made up of 15 amino acids. The CDR3: CSVAGSSGWNEKLFF. The DNA of the CDR3 is TGCAGCGTTGCTGGCTCGTCGGGTTGGAATGAAAAACTGTTTTTT.

This clone showed up just a few times. The chain couples TRBV6-1 to TRBJ1-2; no clear D. V shed 7 bases and J shed 2 bases, with 17 bases lying between them. CDR1 and CDR2 from the germline V gene are MNHNS and SASEGT. The CDR3 is made up of 15 amino acids. The CDR3 spells CASNRLADSNYGYTF. The CDR3 nucleotides read TGTGCCAGCAATCGCTTGGCGGATAGCAACTATGGCTACACCTTC.

This chain joins TRBV7-2 and TRBJ2-3; 7 bases are shared with TRBD2. The V gene end was trimmed by 1 base and the J gene end by 2 bases; junction bases not matched to a gene: 3. This CDR3 is built from 15 residues. The germline CDR1 and CDR2 sequences are SGHTA and FQGNSA. CDR3 sequence (DNA): TGTGCCAGCAGCTTAGGTCAGCGGGACACAGATACGCAGTATTTT. Its translation is CASSLGQRDTDTQYF.

The V call is TRBV18, the J call TRBJ1-6; D uncertain. Per the germline V gene, CDR1 is KGHSH and CDR2 is LQKENI. V gave up 3 bases and J gave up 5 bases, with 14 bases separating them. The CDR3 sequence is 16 residues long. The CDR3: CASSPEVADHNSPLHF. As DNA, the CDR3 is TGTGCCAGCTCACCCGAGGTGGCAGATCATAATTCACCCCTCCACTTT.

Note on this clone: The DNA is left out, because the CDR3 cannot be placed on it with certainty; the CDR3 is given as TCRdb lists it. V is TRBV6-1 and J is TRBJ2-7; the tabulated D call, TRBD1, remains unverified against the DNA. From its first to its last residue, the CDR3 has 15 amino acids. Germline CDR1 reads MNHNS; CDR2 reads SASEGT. The CDR3 here is CASSEVGTGAYKGHF.

This chain uses TRBV27 with TRBJ2-1; 7 bases align to TRBD2. The junction had 11 bases not matched to a gene; V was cut back by 3 bases and J by 15 bases. The CDR3 sequence is 13 residues long. CDR1 and CDR2 (germline): MNHEY, SMNVEV (reference sequence). CDR3 sequence reads: CASSFISGGIRFF. CDR3 nucleotide sequence: TGTGCCAGCAGTTTTATCTCCGGGGGGATTCGGTTCTTC.

This clone was seen a handful of times. The chain carries TRBV30 and TRBJ2-5, with 9 bases fitting TRBD2. With V trimmed by 0 bases and J by 5 bases, 4 bases remained unmatched. The CDR3 runs 14 residues. In germline, CDR1 is GTSNPN, CDR2 SVGIG (reference sequence). The CDR3 coding sequence is TGTGCCTGGAGTGTTAGCGGGAGCGGGGAGACCCAGTACTTC. This sequence encodes CAWSVSGSGETQYF.

V and J are TRBV7-3 and TRBJ2-1; 12 bases line up with TRBD2. The germline V gene has CDR1 SGHTA and CDR2 FQGTGA. The V and J ends lost 5 bases and 7 bases, in that order; junction bases with no gene match: 21. CDR3 size: 20 residues. CDR3 in amino acids: CASSHPPVGTSGRSINEQFF. CDR3 nucleotides: TGTGCCAGCAGCCACCCTCCAGTGGGAACTAGCGGGAGGTCAATAAATGAGCAGTTCTTC.

This clone was observed once. CDR3 coding DNA: TGTGCCAGCAGGCCACCGGGACAGGGGGTTTGGTACGAGCAGTACTTC. Translation gives CASRPPGQGVWYEQYF. The V and J genes are TRBV28 and TRBJ2-7, with TRBD1 identical over 11 bases. The CDR3 runs to 16 residues. CDR1 is MDHEN, CDR2 SYDVKM, per germline. With 6 bases clipped from V and 4 bases from J, the junction kept 11 bases outside the gene matches.

The J gene is TRBJ1-5, the V gene TRBV7-9, with D unclear. The CDR3 consists of 13 residues. The V gene's germline CDR1 is SEHNR and CDR2 FQNEAQ (reference sequence). The V end was cut by 10 bases, the J end by 1 base, with 11 bases between. The CDR3 DNA reads as TGTGCCATTTCTGCCCGGAGCAATCAGCCCCAGCATTTT. Amino acids: CAISARSNQPQHF.

This clone was seen a handful of times. The chain couples TRBV27 to TRBJ1-2; 7 nucleotides align to TRBD1. This CDR3 region has 12 residues. V lost 8 bases, J lost 4 bases, and 4 bases stayed unmatched. Germline CDR1 reads MNHEY; CDR2 reads SMNVEV (reference sequence). CDR3: CASWTGSYGYTF. As DNA, the CDR3 is TGTGCCAGCTGGACAGGTTCCTATGGCTACACCTTC.

This clone was observed a handful of times. The chain links TRBV5-1 to TRBJ2-1; D is possibly TRBD2 (6 bases). The CDR3 covers 17 residues. Germline V lookup: CDR1 SGHRS, CDR2 YFSETQ. V lost 0 bases and J 3 bases, leaving 16 bases between the germline ends. DNA of the CDR3: TGCGCCAGCAGCTTGGCCTTAGGGGCGGGATACTACAATGAGCAGTTCTTC. It translates to CASSLALGAGYYNEQFF.

This rearrangement joins TRBV27 to TRBJ2-1, with 7 bases identical to TRBD1. Unmatched junction bases numbered 7, after V lost 7 bases and J lost 4 bases. The germline V gene has CDR1 MNHEY and CDR2 SMNVEV (reference sequence). The CDR3 is 14 amino acids. In nucleotides, the CDR3 is TGTGCCAGCACTGTCCGCAGGGGGTACAATGAGCAGTTCTTC. Its protein product is CASTVRRGYNEQFF.

This chain joins TRBV6-1 and TRBJ2-7, with 13 bases aligning to TRBD2. The CDR3 is 15 amino acids. CDR1 is MNHNS and CDR2 is SASEGT in the germline V gene. Unmatched junction bases numbered 2, after V lost 6 bases and J lost 0 bases. CDR3 DNA sequence: TGTGCCAGCAGGGGACTAGCGGGATCCTCCTACGAGCAGTACTTC. Translated: CASRGLAGSSYEQYF.

The chain couples TRBV5-1 to TRBJ2-3; 11 bases agree with TRBD1. The trim removed 1 base at V and 5 bases at J, leaving 6 bases unmatched. Germline V gene data show CDR1 as SGHRS and CDR2 as YFSETQ. The CDR3 extends over 16 amino acids. CDR3 residues: CASSLFPGQGVDTQYF. DNA for the CDR3: TGCGCCAGCAGCTTGTTCCCGGGACAGGGGGTAGATACGCAGTATTTT.

The chain links TRBV7-3 to TRBJ2-2, with 12 bases fitting TRBD2. This CDR3 region has 16 residues. J lost 7 bases, V lost 5 bases, and 8 bases had no gene match. Germline CDR1 SGHTA, CDR2 FQGTGA. CDR3 protein: CASSPSLAGGDGELFF. Written as DNA, the CDR3 is TGTGCCAGCAGCCCTTCCCTAGCGGGAGGGGACGGGGAGCTGTTTTTT.

The chain uses TRBV11-1 and TRBJ2-3; D possibly corresponds to TRBD2 (6 bases). The germline V gene has CDR1 SGHAT and CDR2 FQDESV (reference sequence). The CDR3 contains 17 residues. Trimming removed 5 bases from V and 3 bases from J, with 21 bases in between. CDR3 loop: CASSPRPGLGRTDTQYF. CDR3 sequence (DNA): TGTGCCAGCAGCCCGAGGCCGGGACTTGGGAGGACAGATACGCAGTATTTT.

This chain uses TRBV10-1 with TRBJ2-2; a weak D match, TRBD2 (5 bases). The CDR3 sequence is 13 residues long. V lost 4 bases, J lost 5 bases, and 8 bases lay in between. Germline CDR1 and CDR2: WNHNN and SYGVQD (reference sequence). The CDR3 protein is CASSAPGTGELFF. CDR3 DNA sequence: TGCGCCAGCAGTGCCCCGGGGACCGGGGAGCTGTTTTTT.

The rearrangement joins TRBV11-2 to TRBJ2-1; the match to TRBD1 covers 8 bases. Looked up from germline, CDR1 is SGHAT and CDR2 is FQNNGV. After removal of 7 bases from V and 3 bases from J, the junction contained 8 bases not matched to a gene. This CDR3 contains 15 residues. The CDR3 sequence: CASNKGQGCYNEQFF. The CDR3, as DNA: TGTGCCAGCAATAAAGGACAGGGCTGCTACAATGAGCAGTTCTTC. Together with reference TRBV11-2 and TRBJ2-1, the CDR3 gives the full variable domain: EAGVAQSPRYKIIEKRQSVAFWCNPISGHATLYWYQQILGQGPKLLIQFQNNGVVDDSQLPKDRFSAERLKGVDSTLKIQPAKLEDSAVYLCASNKGQGCYNEQFFGPGTRLTVL.

This clone was observed once. The chain recombines TRBV9 with TRBJ2-1; 11 bases align to TRBD2. Germline V gene lookup returns CDR1 SGDLS and CDR2 YYNGEE. Trimming took 2 bases from V and 5 from J; bases not matched to a gene: 6. The CDR3 sequence is 16 residues long. CDR3 in amino acids: CASSVLPGLADNEQFF. CDR3 nucleotides: TGTGCCAGCAGCGTTCTGCCGGGACTAGCGGACAATGAGCAGTTCTTC. Full variable domain (rest looked up from reference TRBV9 and TRBJ2-1): DSGVTQTPKHLITATGQRVTLRCSPRSGDLSVYWYQQSLDQGLQFLIQYYNGEERAKGNILERFSAQQFPDLHSELNLSSLELGDSALYFCASSVLPGLADNEQFFGPGTRLTVL.

The chain employs TRBV13 and TRBJ2-7; perhaps TRBD1 as D (7 bases). CDR1 and CDR2 from the germline V gene are PRHDT and FYEKMQ (reference sequence). The germline V and J ends were trimmed by 3 bases and 0 bases, with 15 bases remaining between them. This CDR3 spans 16 amino acids. The CDR3 sequence: CASSFLDRTTSYEQYF. CDR3 sequence (DNA): TGTGCCAGCAGCTTTCTGGACAGGACTACCTCCTACGAGCAGTACTTC.

V is TRBV28 and J is TRBJ2-7, with D hard to call. CDR3 length equals 14 residues. Trimming removed 6 bases at V and 0 bases at J, with 12 bases between. Germline CDR1 MDHEN, CDR2 SYDVKM. CDR3: CASSPLWSSYEQYF. Written as DNA, the CDR3 is TGTGCCAGCAGCCCCTTGTGGAGCTCCTACGAGCAGTACTTC.

This chain uses TRBV2 with TRBJ1-2; D gene unclear. The V end lost 2 bases, the J end lost 6 bases, and 4 bases lay between the germline ends. This CDR3 is 11 amino acids long. Germline CDR1 reads SNHLY; CDR2 reads FYNNEI. As DNA, the CDR3 is TGTGCCAGCAGTGAAATCGATGGCTACACCTTC. It yields the protein CASSEIDGYTF.

The chain uses TRBV21-1 and TRBJ1-6; the table's D call TRBD1 went unverified against the DNA. TRBV21-1 is termed a pseudogene. This CDR3 has 17 amino acids. The CDR3 coding sequence is TGTGCCAGCAGCCTAAGGGGGGACAGGGGGAATAATTCACCCCTCCACTTT. It is translated as CASSLRGDRGNNSPLHF.

The rearrangement uses TRBV29-1 and TRBJ2-1, with TRBD2 matching over 10 bases. Germline V gives CDR1 SQVTM, CDR2 ANQGSEA. This CDR3 is built from 13 residues. Trimming cost V 7 bases and J 11 bases; bases outside gene matches: 11. CDR3 DNA sequence: TGCAGCGGGGAGCGGGGGGGGAACCCCAAGCAGTTCTTC. This sequence encodes CSGERGGNPKQFF.

The chain recombines TRBV4-1 with TRBJ2-2; a weak D match, TRBD1 (6 bases). Looked up from germline, CDR1 is MGHRA and CDR2 is YSYEKL. Trimming cost V 1 base and J 8 bases, with 11 bases left between them. The CDR3 is made up of 14 amino acids. The DNA of the CDR3 is TGCGCCAGCAGCCAAGTAGGCAGGGGAGGGGAGCTGTTTTTT. Translating it yields CASSQVGRGGELFF.

This clone was counted only a few times. V usage is TRBV28 and J usage is TRBJ2-4; 12 bases map to TRBD2. With 1 base clipped from V and 0 bases from J, the junction kept 10 bases outside the gene matches. Germline CDR1 and CDR2: MDHEN and SYDVKM. This CDR3 spans 20 amino acids. CDR3 loop: CASSLLVLAGGSLAKNIQYF. The DNA of the CDR3 is TGTGCCAGCAGTTTATTGGTACTAGCGGGAGGATCGTTAGCCAAAAACATTCAGTACTTC.